The clone carrying this T cell receptor beta chain has a count of ten or more. The size of this beta chain means little, since it is a stray read in a library made for alpha chains. The data stem from a study of spatial heterogeneity in lung cancer. Across the study: More than eight raw reads, on average, carried each unique TCR and UMI combination.

V lost 2 bases, J lost 4 bases, and 4 bases stayed unmatched. This CDR3 has 15 amino acids. The V gene's germline CDR1 is MDHEN and CDR2 SYDVKM. Noted time point: sample taken at primary tumor resection. Unsorted tumor, nontumor lung tissue or cryopreserved PBMC supplied the whole RNA. The donors comprised approximately 75 untreated early-stage non-small cell lung cancer patients. In the library, each TCR cDNA molecule bore its own unique molecular identifier. TCRdb used MiXCR to reprocess the 5' RACE reads, holding one entry per CDR3 protein. Of roughly 13,000 distinct CDR3 sequences listed, 3% to 5% were seen once; the top ten hold 35% to 55%.

The chain uses TRBV28 and TRBJ2-2; 7 bases map to TRBD1. Sequences were derived from PBMCs, sampled at surgery. This TCR was recovered from a male donor with early-stage non-small cell lung cancer. DNA of the CDR3: TGTGCCAGCAGTTTAACCGGGACAGCCACCGGGGAGCTGTTTTTT. Translated, it gives CASSLTGTATGELFF.